The 21 T cell receptor beta chains below were found in one sample sequenced in a study of T cells in Graves' hyperthyroidism and ophthalmopathy. RNA transcripts served as the template for amplifying TCR beta CDR3 regions. The HTBI set primed first-round TCR CDR3 RT-PCR. Each CDR3 protein gets one entry after TCRdb re-called the multiplex PCR reads with MiXCR. Among over 400,000 distinct CDR3 sequences listed, about 20% were seen once. The sample comprised blood. These receptors came from a woman between 65 and 79 years old with Graves' ophthalmopathy.

This chain links TRBV10-3 with TRBJ2-1; D is unclear. The CDR3 sequence is 12 residues long. The V end lost 10 bases, the J end lost 4 bases, and 11 bases lay between the germline ends. Germline V lookup: CDR1 ENHRY, CDR2 SYGVKD. CDR3 sequence (DNA): TGTGCCACCTCGGACGCTTACAATGAGCAGTTCTTC. Its translation: CATSDAYNEQFF.

Only a few counts were recorded for this clonotype. One junction end disagrees with the germline gene, perhaps due to a read error. This sequence joins TRBV3-1 and TRBJ1-1; D is unclear. The CDR3 totals 15 residues. Germline V gives CDR1 LGHDT, CDR2 YNNKEL (reference sequence). The CDR3 region is CANSADGDPRSEAFF. CDR3 coding DNA: TGTGCCAACAGCGCAGACGGAGATCCACGGAGTGAAGCTTTCTTT.

The chain has TRBV6-1 and TRBJ1-5; 8 bases align to TRBD1. Germline V lookup: CDR1 MNHNS, CDR2 SASEGT. The CDR3 is 16 residues long. J was trimmed by 1 base and V by 5 bases; bases with no gene match: 7. CDR3 in amino acids: CASSRTGIGSNQPQHF. CDR3 nucleotides: TGTGCCAGCAGTCGGACAGGGATCGGAAGCAATCAGCCCCAGCATTTT.

This clonotype was recorded at least ten times. The chain recombines TRBV28 with TRBJ1-5; 7 nucleotides align to TRBD1. With 6 bases clipped from V and 6 bases from J, the junction kept 5 bases outside the gene matches. The CDR3 is made up of 13 amino acids. Germline V gene lookup returns CDR1 MDHEN and CDR2 SYDVKM. In DNA, the CDR3 is TGTGCCAGCAGATCCGGGACAGTTCAGCCCCAGCATTTT. Translation: CASRSGTVQPQHF.

V is TRBV18 and J is TRBJ2-3, with a weak D call TRBD1 (5 bases). Germline V gene sequence: CDR1 KGHSH, CDR2 LQKENI. V was cut by 3 bases and J by 5 bases, with 12 bases left in between. This CDR3 is 14 amino acids long. The CDR3, as DNA: TGTGCCAGCTCACCTCTCAGGGCTGGAGATACGCAGTATTTT. This codes for CASSPLRAGDTQYF.

The table lists this clonotype with many counts. V is TRBV7-2 and J is TRBJ1-1; 7 bases are shared with TRBD1. Trimming at V came to 5 bases and at J to 6 bases, leaving 9 bases not matched to a gene. CDR3 length equals 14 residues. Germline CDR1 and CDR2: SGHTA and FQGNSA. CDR3 residues: CASSRTGVRPEAFF. The CDR3 DNA reads TGTGCCAGCAGCCGTACAGGGGTCCGCCCTGAAGCTTTCTTT.

The V call is TRBV11-2, the J call TRBJ2-1, with TRBD2 matching over 7 bases. The CDR3 totals 17 residues. Germline CDR1 and CDR2: SGHAT and FQNNGV. With V trimmed by 3 bases and J by 8 bases, 16 bases remained unmatched. The CDR3: CASSFRPGGRDKDEQFF. The CDR3 coding sequence is TGTGCCAGCAGCTTTAGACCGGGAGGACGCGATAAGGATGAGCAGTTCTTC.

This clonotype has a count of ten or more. In DNA form, the CDR3 reads TGTGCCAGCAGTTATACCACTTCGGGAGATACGCAGTATTTT. This encodes CASSYTTSGDTQYF. The chain recombines TRBV6-1 with TRBJ2-3; D is undetermined. This CDR3 contains 14 residues. V gave up 5 bases and J gave up 5 bases, with 14 bases separating them. Germline loops: CDR1 MNHNS, CDR2 SASEGT.

The gene calls are TRBV12-3 or TRBV12-4 and TRBJ1-4; 10 positions match TRBD1. The CDR3 length is 16 residues. Trimming removed 3 bases from V and 8 bases from J; junction bases left unmatched: 9. The CDR3 coding sequence is TGTGCCAGCAGTTTGGGACAGGGGCCCGTGGAGGAAAAACTGTTTTTT. Residues: CASSLGQGPVEEKLFF.

This clonotype occurred a few times. This chain joins TRBV4-1 and TRBJ2-1, with TRBD1 matching over 9 bases. J lost 5 bases, V lost 4 bases, and 15 bases had no gene match. Germline CDR1 and CDR2: MGHRA and YSYEKL. The CDR3 has 18 amino acids. The CDR3 nucleotides are TGCGCCAGCAGCCTCCCTGGGGGTGTGGGACAGGGCCACAATGAGCAGTTCTTC. As protein: CASSLPGGVGQGHNEQFF.

This clonotype was seen a few times. J is TRBJ1-2 and V is TRBV19, with 9 bases aligning to TRBD1. Germline CDR1 is LNHDA and CDR2 is SQIVND (reference sequence). This CDR3 is built from 15 residues. Germline trimming cut 5 bases from V and 4 bases from J; bases unmatched to any gene: 8. The CDR3, as DNA: TGTGCCAGTAGTCCTCTGACAGGGGGAGGCTATGGCTACACCTTC. It encodes CASSPLTGGGYGYTF.

V gene TRBV2 combines with J gene TRBJ2-7, with D perhaps TRBD1 (6 bases). This CDR3 spans 13 amino acids. Germline CDR1 SNHLY, CDR2 FYNNEI. The germline V and J ends were trimmed by 6 bases and 1 base, with 10 bases remaining between them. The CDR3 DNA reads as TGTGCCAGCAGGCGGACAGATTCCTACGAGCAGTACTTC. Translation: CASRRTDSYEQYF.

This clonotype showed up many times. The rearrangement links TRBV28 to TRBJ2-5, with 9 positions matching TRBD1. The CDR3 sequence is 14 residues long. The J segment lost 5 bases and the V segment lost 4 bases, leaving 5 bases of the junction unmatched. CDR1 MDHEN and CDR2 SYDVKM come from the germline V gene. The CDR3 protein is CASSSGTGYETQYF. DNA of the CDR3: TGTGCCAGCAGTTCCGGGACAGGGTACGAGACCCAGTACTTC. The whole variable domain, remainder taken from reference TRBV28 and TRBJ2-5, is DVKVTQSSRYLVKRTGEKVFLECVQDMDHENMFWYRQDPGLGLRLIYFSYDVKMKEKGDIPEGYSVSREKKERFSLILESASTNQTSMYLCASSSGTGYETQYFGPGTRLLVL.

The sample holds one count of this clonotype. The junction shows a germline mismatch at one end, possibly a read error. This chain connects TRBV7-2 to TRBJ2-7; D call uncertain. CDR1 SGHTA and CDR2 FQGNSA come from the germline V gene. The CDR3 length is 13 residues. The CDR3 region is CASSLAGAYEKYF. The CDR3 coding sequence is TGTGCCAGCAGCTTAGCAGGCGCCTACGAGAAGTACTTC.

The chain uses TRBV27 and TRBJ2-7; 11 bases align to TRBD2. This CDR3 is built from 16 residues. From germline, CDR1 is MNHEY and CDR2 SMNVEV (reference sequence). The V gene end was trimmed by 4 bases and the J gene end by 3 bases; junction bases not matched to a gene: 8. DNA of the CDR3: TGTGCCAGCAGTTGGGGGGGACTAGCGGTATTCTACGAGCAGTACTTC. This translates into CASSWGGLAVFYEQYF.

The table lists this clonotype with many counts. This rearrangement joins TRBV11-2 to TRBJ2-1, with D possibly matching TRBD1 (5 bases). The CDR3 extends over 16 amino acids. Germline V gives CDR1 SGHAT, CDR2 FQNNGV. The V end lost 5 bases, the J end lost 6 bases, and 20 bases lay between the germline ends. The CDR3 sequence is CASSLLVGQTSNEQFF. CDR3 nucleotide sequence: TGTGCCAGCAGCCTACTCGTTGGACAAACTTCCAATGAGCAGTTCTTC.

This clonotype has at least ten counts. V is TRBV28 and J is TRBJ2-1; D possibly corresponds to TRBD1 (5 bases). The V gene's germline CDR1 is MDHEN and CDR2 SYDVKM. The V and J ends lost 4 bases and 6 bases respectively, with 22 bases between them. This CDR3 is built from 17 residues. In nucleotides, the CDR3 is TGTGCCAGCAGTTCCTACCCAGGGTCAGATAGAAGCAATGAGCAGTTCTTC. Protein product: CASSSYPGSDRSNEQFF. The variable domain in full, with the rest retrieved from reference TRBV28 and TRBJ2-1, is DVKVTQSSRYLVKRTGEKVFLECVQDMDHENMFWYRQDPGLGLRLIYFSYDVKMKEKGDIPEGYSVSREKKERFSLILESASTNQTSMYLCASSSYPGSDRSNEQFFGPGTRLTVL.

This clonotype was counted at least ten times. The V call is TRBV28, the J call TRBJ1-3; D call uncertain. CDR3 length: 13 residues. Germline V gene sequence: CDR1 MDHEN, CDR2 SYDVKM. V dropped 5 bases and J dropped 0 bases, with 5 bases sitting between them. DNA of the CDR3: TGTGCCAGCAGTCGGGGCTCTGGAAACACCATATATTTT. Its translation: CASSRGSGNTIYF.

The V gene is TRBV29-1, the J gene TRBJ2-3; D could derive from TRBD1 or TRBD2 (5 bases each). CDR1 is SQVTM, CDR2 ANQGSEA, per germline. The CDR3 runs 15 residues. Trimming left V 8 bases short and J 2 bases short, with 20 bases between. The CDR3 nucleotides read TGCAGCTTTTGCCAAAACGGGGCGATCACAGATACGCAGTATTTT. It is translated as CSFCQNGAITDTQYF.

The chain employs TRBV19 and TRBJ1-2; 9 bases fit TRBD1. This CDR3 is 15 amino acids long. CDR1 and CDR2 from the germline V gene are LNHDA and SQIVND (reference sequence). V was pared by 9 bases and J by 4 bases, with 12 bases of the junction left unmatched. CDR3 region: CASTLRDRDFYGYTF. The CDR3 DNA is TGTGCCAGCACACTCAGGGACAGGGACTTCTATGGCTACACCTTC.

The gene calls are TRBV9 and TRBJ2-4; no definite D call. Between the trimmed V and J ends, which lost 4 bases and 9 bases, there was a span of 14 bases. The CDR3 is 13 residues long. The germline gives CDR1 SGDLS, CDR2 YYNGEE. Here the CDR3 reads CASSFKELGIQYF. CDR3 nucleotides: TGTGCCAGCAGCTTCAAAGAGTTGGGCATTCAGTACTTC.